A selection of T cell receptor beta chains follows, all from one sample in a study of Graves' ophthalmopathy and Graves' hyperthyroidism. MiXCR, applied by TCRdb to the multiplex PCR reads, yields one record per CDR3 protein. The table has 400,000 or so distinct CDR3 sequences, approximately 17% seen once. The sequencing input was peripheral blood. The receptor set was obtained from an adult woman with stable Graves' hyperthyroidism. Both conserved end residues are trimmed from each CDR3.

v_gene: TRBV7-3; CDR3aa: ASSHDGGGTDTQY
v_gene: TRBV7-8; CDR3aa: ASSLRVVQAEAF
v_gene: TRBV28; CDR3aa: ASSAVRDSQRY
v_gene: TRBV20-1; CDR3aa: SARGGQGGTEAF
v_gene: TRBV30; CDR3aa: AWSVMGQGNQPQH
v_gene: TRBV9; CDR3aa: ASSVRMVVTNTGELF
v_gene: TRBV27; CDR3aa: ASSLWAGKETQY
v_gene: TRBV18; CDR3aa: VSAAYRALNYGYT
v_gene: TRBV6-1; CDR3aa: ASSPIAGAQETQY
v_gene: TRBV5-1; CDR3aa: ASSLPGTRGEQY
v_gene: TRBV6-5; CDR3aa: ASRVWGSTEAF
v_gene: TRBV29-1; CDR3aa: SVEVAGGRYEQY
v_gene: TRBV6-1; CDR3aa: ASSAQTVDTGELF
v_gene: TRBV5-6; CDR3aa: ASSLPGNSPLH
v_gene: TRBV7-2; CDR3aa: ASSVIAGGVPGTQY
v_gene: TRBV28; CDR3aa: ASSFGGSIYEQY
v_gene: TRBV5-1; CDR3aa: ASSWAGAGELF
v_gene: TRBV28; CDR3aa: AGSTGGSGANVLT
v_gene: TRBV12-3/TRBV12-4; CDR3aa: ASSFNLGTYGYT
v_gene: TRBV28; CDR3aa: ASRQHQGGQETQY
v_gene: TRBV2; CDR3aa: ASSRGRVRNSPLH
v_gene: TRBV15; CDR3aa: ATSTTVLQETQY
v_gene: TRBV6-2/TRBV6-3; CDR3aa: ASTGGGGDIQY
v_gene: TRBV20-1; CDR3aa: SAVQGSSYEQY
v_gene: TRBV4-2; CDR3aa: ASSRQNLDEQY
v_gene: TRBV7-8; CDR3aa: ASSLKGYAGGPYEQY
v_gene: TRBV20-1; CDR3aa: SAGTSGVSYEQY
v_gene: TRBV27; CDR3aa: ASSLQTPTVLEGNQPQH
v_gene: TRBV28; CDR3aa: ASRPPAATNTEAF
v_gene: TRBV5-1; CDR3aa: ASSPGTGEVYT
v_gene: TRBV19; CDR3aa: ASTPAGGAVGGYT
v_gene: TRBV12-3/TRBV12-4; CDR3aa: ASSFYSGSRETQY
v_gene: TRBV2; CDR3aa: ASSRPDLGETQY
v_gene: TRBV10-2; CDR3aa: ASSEFGEETQY
v_gene: TRBV15; CDR3aa: ATHGRGNGYT
v_gene: TRBV29-1; CDR3aa: SVRGGVTDTQY
v_gene: TRBV5-1; CDR3aa: ASSLVVGANVLT
v_gene: TRBV10-3; CDR3aa: ATGIPSGIVETQY
v_gene: TRBV12-3/TRBV12-4; CDR3aa: ASSFGAAKNTEAF
v_gene: TRBV12-3/TRBV12-4; CDR3aa: ASSFEGLSYEQY
v_gene: TRBV2; CDR3aa: ASSVWTGVLSYEQY
v_gene: TRBV11-3; CDR3aa: ASSLEGLANTEAF
v_gene: TRBV20-1; CDR3aa: SASGIGAQY
v_gene: TRBV5-1; CDR3aa: ASSLGHRDGSPLH
v_gene: TRBV7-6; CDR3aa: ASSAAGGTATGELF
v_gene: TRBV7-6; CDR3aa: ASSLAPRGTSGRQETQY
v_gene: TRBV20-1; CDR3aa: SVGRGQGNTEAF